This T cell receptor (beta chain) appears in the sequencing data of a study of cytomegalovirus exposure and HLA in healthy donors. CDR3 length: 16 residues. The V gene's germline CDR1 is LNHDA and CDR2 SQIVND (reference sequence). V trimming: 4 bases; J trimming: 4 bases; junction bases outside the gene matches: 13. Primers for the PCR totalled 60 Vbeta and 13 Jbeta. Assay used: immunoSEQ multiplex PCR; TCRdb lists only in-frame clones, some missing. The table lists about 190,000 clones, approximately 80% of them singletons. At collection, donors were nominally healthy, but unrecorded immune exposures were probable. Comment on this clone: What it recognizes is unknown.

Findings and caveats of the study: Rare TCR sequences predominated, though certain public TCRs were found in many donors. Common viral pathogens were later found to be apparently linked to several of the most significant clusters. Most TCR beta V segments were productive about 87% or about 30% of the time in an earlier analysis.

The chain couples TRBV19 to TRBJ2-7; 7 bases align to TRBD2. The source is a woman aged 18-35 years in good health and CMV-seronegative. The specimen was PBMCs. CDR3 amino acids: CASSTRGGVTPYEQYF. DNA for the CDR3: TGTGCCAGTAGTACGAGGGGAGGGGTAACGCCGTACGAGCAGTACTTC.